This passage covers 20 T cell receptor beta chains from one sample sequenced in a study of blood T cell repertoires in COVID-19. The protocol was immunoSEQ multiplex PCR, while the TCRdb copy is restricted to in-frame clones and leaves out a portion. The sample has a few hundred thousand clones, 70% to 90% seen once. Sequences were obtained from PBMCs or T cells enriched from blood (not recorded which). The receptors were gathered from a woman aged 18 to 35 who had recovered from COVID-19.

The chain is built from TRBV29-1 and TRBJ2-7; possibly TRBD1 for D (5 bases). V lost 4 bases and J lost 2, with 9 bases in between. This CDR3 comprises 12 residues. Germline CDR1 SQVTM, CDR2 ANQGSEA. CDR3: CSVGRGPYEQYF. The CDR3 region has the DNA TGCAGCGTTGGAAGGGGTCCCTACGAGCAGTACTTC.

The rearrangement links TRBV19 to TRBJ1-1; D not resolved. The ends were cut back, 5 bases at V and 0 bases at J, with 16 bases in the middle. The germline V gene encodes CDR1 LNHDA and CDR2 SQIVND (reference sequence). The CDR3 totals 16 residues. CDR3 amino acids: CASSLWKTYLNTEAFF. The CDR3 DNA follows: TGTGCCAGTAGTCTGTGGAAGACATACTTGAACACTGAAGCTTTCTTT.

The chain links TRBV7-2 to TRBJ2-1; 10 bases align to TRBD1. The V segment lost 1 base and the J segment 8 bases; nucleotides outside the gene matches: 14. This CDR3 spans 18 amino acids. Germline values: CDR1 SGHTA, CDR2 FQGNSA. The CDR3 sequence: CASSLDGKWTGGKDEQFF. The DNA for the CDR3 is TGTGCCAGCAGCTTAGATGGGAAGTGGACAGGGGGAAAGGATGAGCAGTTCTTC.

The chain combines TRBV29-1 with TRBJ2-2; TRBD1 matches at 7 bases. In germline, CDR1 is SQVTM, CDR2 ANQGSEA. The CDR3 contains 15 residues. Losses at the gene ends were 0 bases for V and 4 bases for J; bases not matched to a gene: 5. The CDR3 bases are TGCAGCGTTGAAGAATGGACAGGTACCACCGGGGAGCTGTTTTTT. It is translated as CSVEEWTGTTGELFF.

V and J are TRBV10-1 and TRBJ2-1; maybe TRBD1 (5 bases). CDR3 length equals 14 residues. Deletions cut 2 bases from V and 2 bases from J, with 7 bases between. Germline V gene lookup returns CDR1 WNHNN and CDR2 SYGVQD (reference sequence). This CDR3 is CASSEGAPYNEQFF. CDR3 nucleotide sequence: TGCGCCAGCAGTGAGGGGGCCCCCTACAATGAGCAGTTCTTC.

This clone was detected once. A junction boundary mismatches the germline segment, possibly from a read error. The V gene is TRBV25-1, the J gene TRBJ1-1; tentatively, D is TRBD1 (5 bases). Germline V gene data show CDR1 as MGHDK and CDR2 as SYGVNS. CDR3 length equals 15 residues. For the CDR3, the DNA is TGTGCCAGCAATGAACTCCGGGGGACGGGGACTGAAGCTTTCTTT. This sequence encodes CASNELRGTGTEAFF.

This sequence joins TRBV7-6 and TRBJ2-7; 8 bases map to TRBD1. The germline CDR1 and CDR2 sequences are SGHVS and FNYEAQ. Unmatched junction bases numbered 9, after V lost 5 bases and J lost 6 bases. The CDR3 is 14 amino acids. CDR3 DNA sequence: TGTGCCAGCAGCCCCGCGGGACAGGTAACCGAGCAGTACTTC. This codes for CASSPAGQVTEQYF.

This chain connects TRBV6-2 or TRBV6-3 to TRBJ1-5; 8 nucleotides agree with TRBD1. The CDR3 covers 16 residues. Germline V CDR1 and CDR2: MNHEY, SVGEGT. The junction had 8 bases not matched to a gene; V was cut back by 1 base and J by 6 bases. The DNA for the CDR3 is TGTGCCAGCAGTTACTTGGGGAACAGGGGGAGTCAGCCCCAGCATTTT. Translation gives CASSYLGNRGSQPQHF.

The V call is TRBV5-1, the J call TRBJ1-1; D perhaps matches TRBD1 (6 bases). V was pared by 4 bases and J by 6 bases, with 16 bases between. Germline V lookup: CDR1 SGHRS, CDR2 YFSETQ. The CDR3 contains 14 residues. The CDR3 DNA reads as TGCGCCAGCAGCCTCCCTCAGGGGTTCCCTGAAGCTTTCTTT. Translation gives CASSLPQGFPEAFF.

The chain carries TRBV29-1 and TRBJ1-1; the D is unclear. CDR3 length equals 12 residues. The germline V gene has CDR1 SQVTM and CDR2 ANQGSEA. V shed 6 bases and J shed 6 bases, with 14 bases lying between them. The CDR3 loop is CSVRFTLSEAFF. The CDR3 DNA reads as TGCAGCGTCCGGTTCACCTTGTCTGAAGCTTTCTTT.

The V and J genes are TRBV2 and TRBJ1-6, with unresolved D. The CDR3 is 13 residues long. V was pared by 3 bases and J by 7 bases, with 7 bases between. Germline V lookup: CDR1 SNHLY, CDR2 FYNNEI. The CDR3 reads CASSDPSNSPLHF. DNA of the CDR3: TGTGCCAGCAGTGACCCATCCAATTCACCCCTCCACTTT.

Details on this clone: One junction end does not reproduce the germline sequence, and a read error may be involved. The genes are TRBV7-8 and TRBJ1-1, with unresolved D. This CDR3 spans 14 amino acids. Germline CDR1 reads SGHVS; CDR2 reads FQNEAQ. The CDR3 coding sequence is TGTGCCGGCAGCGCGACTGCCATGAACACTGAAGCTTTCTTT. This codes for CAGSATAMNTEAFF.

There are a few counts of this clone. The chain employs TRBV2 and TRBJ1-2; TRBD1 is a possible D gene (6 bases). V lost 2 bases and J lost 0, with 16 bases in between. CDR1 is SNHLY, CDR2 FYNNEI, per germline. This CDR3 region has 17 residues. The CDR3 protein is CASSEPAGQKSNYGYTF. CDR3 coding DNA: TGTGCCAGCAGTGAACCCGCTGGACAGAAGTCTAACTATGGCTACACCTTC.

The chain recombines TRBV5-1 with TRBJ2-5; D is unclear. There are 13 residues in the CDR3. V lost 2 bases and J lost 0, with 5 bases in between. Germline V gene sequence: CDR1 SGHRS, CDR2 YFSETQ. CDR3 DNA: TGCGCCAGCAGCTTTCCGGACCAAGAGACCCAGTACTTC. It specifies CASSFPDQETQYF.

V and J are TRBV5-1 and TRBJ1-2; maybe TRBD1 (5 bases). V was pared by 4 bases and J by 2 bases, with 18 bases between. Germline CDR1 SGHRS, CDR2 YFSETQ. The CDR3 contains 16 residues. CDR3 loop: CASSPIPRVDNYGYTF. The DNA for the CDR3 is TGCGCCAGCAGCCCGATTCCCAGGGTGGACAACTATGGCTACACCTTC.

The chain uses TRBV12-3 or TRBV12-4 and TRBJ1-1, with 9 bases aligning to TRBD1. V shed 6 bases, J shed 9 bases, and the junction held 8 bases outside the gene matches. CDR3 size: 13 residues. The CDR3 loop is CASSVDRGSKAFF. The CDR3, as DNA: TGTGCCAGCAGCGTGGACAGGGGCTCGAAAGCTTTCTTT.

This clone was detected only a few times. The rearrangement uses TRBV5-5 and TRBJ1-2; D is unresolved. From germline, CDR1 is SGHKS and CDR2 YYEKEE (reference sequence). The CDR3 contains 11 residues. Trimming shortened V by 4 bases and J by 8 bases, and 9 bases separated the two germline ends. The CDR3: CASSRGIGYTF. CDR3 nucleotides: TGTGCCAGCAGCCGGGGAATAGGCTACACCTTC.

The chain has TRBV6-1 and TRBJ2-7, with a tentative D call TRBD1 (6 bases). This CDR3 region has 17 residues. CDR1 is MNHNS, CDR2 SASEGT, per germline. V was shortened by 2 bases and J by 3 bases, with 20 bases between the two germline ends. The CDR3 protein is CASSENGGGGHGYEQYF. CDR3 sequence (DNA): TGTGCCAGCAGTGAAAATGGGGGCGGCGGACACGGCTACGAGCAGTACTTC.

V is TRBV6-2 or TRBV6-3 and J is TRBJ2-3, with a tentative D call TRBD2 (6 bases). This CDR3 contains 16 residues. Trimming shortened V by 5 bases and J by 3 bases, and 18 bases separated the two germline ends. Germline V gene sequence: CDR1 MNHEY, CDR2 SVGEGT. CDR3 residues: CASSNAGDFRTDTQYF. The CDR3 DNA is TGTGCCAGCAGTAACGCCGGGGACTTCCGGACAGATACGCAGTATTTT.

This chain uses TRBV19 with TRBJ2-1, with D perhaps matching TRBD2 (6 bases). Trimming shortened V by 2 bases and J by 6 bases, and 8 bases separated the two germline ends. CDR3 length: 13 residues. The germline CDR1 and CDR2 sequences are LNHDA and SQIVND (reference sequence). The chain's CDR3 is CASSITSPNEQFF. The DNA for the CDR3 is TGTGCCAGTAGTATAACTAGCCCCAATGAGCAGTTCTTC. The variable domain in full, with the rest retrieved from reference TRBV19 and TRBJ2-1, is DGGITQSPKYLFRKEGQNVTLSCEQNLNHDAMYWYRQDPGQGLRLIYYSQIVNDFQKGDIAEGYSVSREKKESFPLTVTSAQKNPTAFYLCASSITSPNEQFFGPGTRLTVL.